A single sample is the source of the 21 T cell receptor beta chains below, sequenced in a study of CD8+CD57+ T cells in acquired aplastic anemia. Patients included in sequencing had previously demonstrated CD8+CD57+ cell expansion by flow cytometry. The study profiled TCR beta VDJ and CDR3 using genomic DNA as template. Each CDR3 protein gets one entry after TCRdb re-called the reads with MiXCR. The data show 150,000 to 200,000 distinct CDR3 sequences, approximately 51% seen once. The specimen was sorted CD4+, CD8+, or CD8+CD57+ T cells (not recorded which) from PBMCs. These receptors were collected from a human donor with aplastic anemia.

The rearrangement links TRBV5-1 to TRBJ1-3; weak D call: TRBD1 (6 bases). CDR3 length equals 19 residues. V lost 3 bases and J lost 0, with 22 bases in between. The germline V gene has CDR1 SGHRS and CDR2 YFSETQ. The CDR3, as DNA: TGCGCCAGCAGCTCTGGGATGGCCGACAGGCGGTCCTCTGGAAACACCATATATTTT. Amino acid sequence: CASSSGMADRRSSGNTIYF.

The chain employs TRBV5-5 and TRBJ2-5; 8 bases match TRBD2. In germline, CDR1 is SGHKS, CDR2 YYEKEE (reference sequence). The CDR3 is 14 residues long. Trimming took 4 bases from V and 4 from J; bases not matched to a gene: 6. CDR3 amino acids: CASSHAGRGETQYF. For the CDR3, the DNA is TGTGCCAGCAGCCACGCCGGGAGGGGAGAGACCCAGTACTTC.

Points on this clonotype: Because the CDR3 is missing its conserved closing phenylalanine or tryptophan, this is likely a read error. This rearrangement joins TRBV3-1 to TRBJ2-2; no clear D. Trimming removed 1 base at V and 7 bases at J, with 4 bases between. CDR1 and CDR2 from the germline V gene are LGHDT and YNNKEL (reference sequence). This CDR3 contains 12 residues. The CDR3 bases are TGTGCCAGCAGCCAAGGGGACGGGGAGCTGTTTTCT. Translating gives CASSQGDGELFS.

This clonotype was counted only a few times. The chain carries TRBV20-1 and TRBJ1-4; 8 nucleotides line up with TRBD1. The CDR3 length is 15 residues. The germline gives CDR1 DFQATT, CDR2 SNEGSKA (reference sequence). The J segment lost 3 bases and the V segment lost 5 bases, leaving 8 bases of the junction unmatched. CDR3 nucleotide sequence: TGCAGTGCTGCTCAGGGGGCTACGGCTAATGAAAAACTGTTTTTT. Amino acid sequence: CSAAQGATANEKLFF.

This clonotype was seen repeatedly, ten times or more. The chain combines TRBV20-1 with TRBJ2-1; D is unresolved. Germline loops: CDR1 DFQATT, CDR2 SNEGSKA (reference sequence). The ends were cut back, 6 bases at V and 7 bases at J, with 13 bases in the middle. This CDR3 contains 12 residues. The chain's CDR3 is CSASSEVNEQFF. DNA of the CDR3: TGCAGTGCCTCCTCCGAGGTAAATGAGCAGTTCTTC.

This clonotype was observed a few times. The chain employs TRBV3-1 and TRBJ2-3, with TRBD2 identical over 11 bases. The V segment lost 5 bases and the J segment 5 bases; nucleotides outside the gene matches: 6. Per the germline V gene, CDR1 is LGHDT and CDR2 is YNNKEL (reference sequence). The CDR3 loop spans 15 amino acids. CDR3 sequence reads: CASSSLAGGQDTQYF. The CDR3 region has the DNA TGTGCCAGCAGCTCTTTAGCGGGGGGGCAAGATACGCAGTATTTT.

The chain uses TRBV7-8 and TRBJ2-7, with D uncertain. Trimming left V 5 bases short and J 7 bases short, with 9 bases between. Germline assignment: CDR1 SGHVS and CDR2 FQNEAQ. The CDR3 sequence is 11 residues long. The CDR3 DNA reads TGTGCCAGCAGCCAGTCTGAAGAGCAGTACTTC. It yields the protein CASSQSEEQYF.

This clonotype was recorded many times. The J gene is TRBJ2-3, the V gene TRBV19; D perhaps matches TRBD2 (6 bases). Germline V gene data show CDR1 as LNHDA and CDR2 as SQIVND (reference sequence). The CDR3 has 15 residues. V lost 4 bases and J lost 0, with 11 bases in between. For the CDR3, the DNA is TGTGCCAGTAGTAATACGGGACTTAGCACAGATACGCAGTATTTT. Translated, it gives CASSNTGLSTDTQYF.

There are many counts of this clonotype. The chain employs TRBV12-3 or TRBV12-4 and TRBJ2-3, with 9 bases lining up with TRBD2. The V segment lost 7 bases and the J segment 6 bases; nucleotides outside the gene matches: 5. This CDR3 spans 13 amino acids. The CDR3 spells CASTLAGWDTQYF. Written as DNA, the CDR3 is TGTGCCAGCACCCTAGCGGGGTGGGATACGCAGTATTTT.

This clonotype has a count of ten or more. The rearrangement uses TRBV7-9 and TRBJ2-7; D unresolved. The CDR3 sequence is 16 residues long. Germline CDR1 reads SEHNR; CDR2 reads FQNEAQ (reference sequence). V lost 1 base and J 3 bases, leaving 16 bases between the germline ends. The CDR3 sequence: CASSLEPTLDFYEQYF. The CDR3 coding sequence is TGTGCCAGCAGCTTAGAGCCGACCCTTGACTTCTACGAGCAGTACTTC. Filled out from reference TRBV7-9 and TRBJ2-7, the complete variable domain reads DTGVSQNPRHKITKRGQNVTFRCDPISEHNRLYWYRQTLGQGPEFLTYFQNEAQLEKSRLLSDRFSAERPKGSFSTLEIQRTEQGDSAMYLCASSLEPTLDFYEQYFGPGTRLTVT.

This clonotype was seen at least ten times. The chain combines TRBV19 with TRBJ1-3, with unresolved D. Germline assignment: CDR1 LNHDA and CDR2 SQIVND (reference sequence). V was trimmed by 9 bases and J by 4 bases, leaving 13 bases between them. This CDR3 has 13 amino acids. In DNA form, the CDR3 reads TGTGCCAGCGCCCATTTGCAGGGAAACACCATATATTTT. Translated, it gives CASAHLQGNTIYF.

The chain couples TRBV15 to TRBJ2-7; no firm D call. Germline V gene data show CDR1 as LNHNV and CDR2 as YYDKDF (reference sequence). This CDR3 has 13 residues. The V end lost 10 bases, the J end lost 3 bases, and 16 bases lay between the germline ends. The CDR3 bases are TGTGCCATCAGTACCACATTGGACTACGAGCAGTACTTC. Protein sequence: CAISTTLDYEQYF. Complete variable domain (other parts from reference TRBV15 and TRBJ2-7): DAMVIQNPRYQVTQFGKPVTLSCSQTLNHNVMYWYQQKSSQAPKLLFHYYDKDFNNEADTPDNFQSRRPNTSFCFLDIRSPGLGDTAMYLCAISTTLDYEQYFGPGTRLTVT.

This clonotype was found many times. The chain employs TRBV20-1 and TRBJ2-5; no clear D gene. CDR1 and CDR2 (germline): DFQATT, SNEGSKA (reference sequence). Trimming took 5 bases from V and 5 from J, leaving 15 bases between them. The CDR3 sequence is 13 residues long. The CDR3 loop reads CSADHRATETQYF. CDR3 DNA: TGCAGTGCTGACCACCGGGCTACCGAGACCCAGTACTTC.

Turning to this clonotype: At one end the junction does not follow the germline gene, possibly because of a read error. This chain uses TRBV20-1 with TRBJ2-1; 7 bases map to TRBD2. Per germline, CDR1 DFQATT and CDR2 SNEGSKA (reference sequence). There are 14 residues in the CDR3. The CDR3: CSAEGSGTLREPFF. CDR3 DNA: TGCAGTGCTGAAGGGAGCGGGACTCTGAGGGAGCCGTTCTTC.

This clonotype appeared once. The gene calls are TRBV10-2 and TRBJ1-6; no clear D gene. The germline V gene has CDR1 WSHSY and CDR2 SAAADI. Deletions cut 0 bases from V and 8 bases from J, with 5 bases between. The CDR3 spans 13 residues. In nucleotides, the CDR3 is TGCGCCAGCAGTGAGTCGACTCATTCACCCCTCCACTTT. Its translation is CASSESTHSPLHF.

A few counts support this clonotype. This chain joins TRBV15 and TRBJ1-1; D not certain. The CDR3 totals 14 residues. From germline, CDR1 is LNHNV and CDR2 YYDKDF (reference sequence). V lost 0 bases, J lost 0 bases, and 5 bases lay in between. CDR3 amino acids: CATSREPVNTEAFF. CDR3 sequence (DNA): TGTGCCACCAGCAGAGAGCCCGTGAACACTGAAGCTTTCTTT.

Only a few counts were recorded for this clonotype. V is TRBV29-1 and J is TRBJ2-3; D is possibly TRBD1 (8 bases). CDR3 length: 13 residues. In germline, CDR1 is SQVTM, CDR2 ANQGSEA. This CDR3 reads CTDGQGGGDTQYF. The CDR3 DNA sequence: TGCACCGACGGACAGGGAGGGGGGGATACGCAGTATTTT.

The rearrangement uses TRBV7-9 and TRBJ1-2, with a weak D call TRBD1 (6 bases). Germline CDR1 and CDR2: SEHNR and FQNEAQ (reference sequence). The CDR3 is 13 amino acids. V lost 5 bases, J lost 5 bases, and 12 bases lay in between. The DNA for the CDR3 is TGTGCCAGCAGCGGTGCGGGGGCTTATGGCTACACCTTC. It encodes CASSGAGAYGYTF. The full variable domain, its missing parts supplied by reference TRBV7-9 and TRBJ1-2, is DTGVSQNPRHKITKRGQNVTFRCDPISEHNRLYWYRQTLGQGPEFLTYFQNEAQLEKSRLLSDRFSAERPKGSFSTLEIQRTEQGDSAMYLCASSGAGAYGYTFGSGTRLTVV.

In the case of this clonotype: A read error may be the cause here, since a much bigger clone is one base away. The gene calls are TRBV5-1 and TRBJ2-3; 7 nucleotides match TRBD2. The CDR3 is 15 amino acids. Germline CDR1 and CDR2: SGHRS and YFSETQ. Written as DNA, the CDR3 is TGCGCCGGCAGCTCAGGACTAGTTGGCACAGATACGCAGTATTTT. Translated: CAGSSGLVGTDTQYF. Together with reference TRBV5-1 and TRBJ2-3, the CDR3 gives the full variable domain: KAGVTQTPRYLIKTRGQQVTLSCSPISGHRSVSWYQQTPGQGLQFLFEYFSETQRNKGNFPGRFSGRQFSNSRSEMNVSTLELGDSALYLCAGSSGLVGTDTQYFGPGTRLTVL.

J is TRBJ2-1 and V is TRBV24-1; D call uncertain. This CDR3 comprises 14 residues. CDR1 is KGHDR and CDR2 is SFDVKD in the germline V gene. V was pared by 10 bases and J by 3 bases, with 15 bases between. CDR3 nucleotide sequence: TGTGCCACTCGTTCTAATGAGGACTACAATGAGCAGTTCTTC. As protein: CATRSNEDYNEQFF.

This clonotype has at least ten counts. The chain uses TRBV11-2 and TRBJ2-5; 8 bases align to TRBD2. Germline assignment: CDR1 SGHAT and CDR2 FQNNGV. The CDR3 covers 14 residues. Losses at the gene ends were 2 bases for V and 4 bases for J; bases not matched to a gene: 3. The CDR3: CASSLSGGVETQYF. CDR3 sequence (DNA): TGTGCCAGCAGCTTATCGGGAGGGGTAGAGACCCAGTACTTC.